This T cell receptor (beta chain) was sequenced in a study of shared clonotypes between healthy human individuals. About the study: CD4 naive cells filled three plates per donor, CD4 memory three, CD8 naive two and CD8 memory one. Study-wide results and caveats: Researchers found naive subsets generally carried larger estimated richness than memory subsets.

Genomic DNA (from each subset) was split evenly across several immunoSEQ plates. Sequenced by immunoSEQ multiplex PCR; TCRdb stores in-frame clones only, minus some. The sample contains about 1.1 million clones, more than 75% of which appear only once. Regarding this clone: No antigen is known for it.

The ends lost 5 bases at V and 1 base at J; junction bases unmatched: 3. The CDR3 sequence is 14 residues long. Germline values: CDR1 SEHNR, CDR2 FQNEAQ (reference sequence). Only Caucasian adults living in Nashville, Tennessee served as donors. Sequenced material: memory CD4+ T cells from PBMCs. Subset: CD45RA-negative fraction. The chain couples TRBV7-9 to TRBJ1-1, with 8 bases that match TRBD1. The clonotype was recovered from a man younger than 30 in good health. Some clones in this sample may be carry-over from other donors' samples. Here the CDR3 DNA reads TGTGCCAGCAGCCCGGGACAGGCGAACACTGAAGCTTTCTTT. It specifies CASSPGQANTEAFF.